The present T cell receptor beta chain was sequenced within a study of blood T cell repertoires in COVID-19. Germline V lookup: CDR1 MNHEY, CDR2 SVGAGI. Trimming left V 5 bases short and J 3 bases short, with 10 bases between. This CDR3 contains 13 residues. Authors' processing steps: Amplified reference gene primers provided the basis for estimating nucleated cell counts. TCRdb's table, derived via immunoSEQ multiplex PCR, lists solely in-frame clones and lacks some. Clone size and the V and J calls come from that table; the DNA yielded D and trimming. The sample records 29,000 or so clones, more than 70% being singletons.

The rearrangement uses TRBV6-5 and TRBJ2-5, with D perhaps TRBD2 (6 bases). Sequences were obtained from peripheral blood. This receptor was taken from a human donor in a cohort sampled during active COVID-19. CDR3 DNA: TGTGCCAGCAGTCCTTCGGGGGAAGAGACCCAGTACTTC. Its translation is CASSPSGEETQYF.